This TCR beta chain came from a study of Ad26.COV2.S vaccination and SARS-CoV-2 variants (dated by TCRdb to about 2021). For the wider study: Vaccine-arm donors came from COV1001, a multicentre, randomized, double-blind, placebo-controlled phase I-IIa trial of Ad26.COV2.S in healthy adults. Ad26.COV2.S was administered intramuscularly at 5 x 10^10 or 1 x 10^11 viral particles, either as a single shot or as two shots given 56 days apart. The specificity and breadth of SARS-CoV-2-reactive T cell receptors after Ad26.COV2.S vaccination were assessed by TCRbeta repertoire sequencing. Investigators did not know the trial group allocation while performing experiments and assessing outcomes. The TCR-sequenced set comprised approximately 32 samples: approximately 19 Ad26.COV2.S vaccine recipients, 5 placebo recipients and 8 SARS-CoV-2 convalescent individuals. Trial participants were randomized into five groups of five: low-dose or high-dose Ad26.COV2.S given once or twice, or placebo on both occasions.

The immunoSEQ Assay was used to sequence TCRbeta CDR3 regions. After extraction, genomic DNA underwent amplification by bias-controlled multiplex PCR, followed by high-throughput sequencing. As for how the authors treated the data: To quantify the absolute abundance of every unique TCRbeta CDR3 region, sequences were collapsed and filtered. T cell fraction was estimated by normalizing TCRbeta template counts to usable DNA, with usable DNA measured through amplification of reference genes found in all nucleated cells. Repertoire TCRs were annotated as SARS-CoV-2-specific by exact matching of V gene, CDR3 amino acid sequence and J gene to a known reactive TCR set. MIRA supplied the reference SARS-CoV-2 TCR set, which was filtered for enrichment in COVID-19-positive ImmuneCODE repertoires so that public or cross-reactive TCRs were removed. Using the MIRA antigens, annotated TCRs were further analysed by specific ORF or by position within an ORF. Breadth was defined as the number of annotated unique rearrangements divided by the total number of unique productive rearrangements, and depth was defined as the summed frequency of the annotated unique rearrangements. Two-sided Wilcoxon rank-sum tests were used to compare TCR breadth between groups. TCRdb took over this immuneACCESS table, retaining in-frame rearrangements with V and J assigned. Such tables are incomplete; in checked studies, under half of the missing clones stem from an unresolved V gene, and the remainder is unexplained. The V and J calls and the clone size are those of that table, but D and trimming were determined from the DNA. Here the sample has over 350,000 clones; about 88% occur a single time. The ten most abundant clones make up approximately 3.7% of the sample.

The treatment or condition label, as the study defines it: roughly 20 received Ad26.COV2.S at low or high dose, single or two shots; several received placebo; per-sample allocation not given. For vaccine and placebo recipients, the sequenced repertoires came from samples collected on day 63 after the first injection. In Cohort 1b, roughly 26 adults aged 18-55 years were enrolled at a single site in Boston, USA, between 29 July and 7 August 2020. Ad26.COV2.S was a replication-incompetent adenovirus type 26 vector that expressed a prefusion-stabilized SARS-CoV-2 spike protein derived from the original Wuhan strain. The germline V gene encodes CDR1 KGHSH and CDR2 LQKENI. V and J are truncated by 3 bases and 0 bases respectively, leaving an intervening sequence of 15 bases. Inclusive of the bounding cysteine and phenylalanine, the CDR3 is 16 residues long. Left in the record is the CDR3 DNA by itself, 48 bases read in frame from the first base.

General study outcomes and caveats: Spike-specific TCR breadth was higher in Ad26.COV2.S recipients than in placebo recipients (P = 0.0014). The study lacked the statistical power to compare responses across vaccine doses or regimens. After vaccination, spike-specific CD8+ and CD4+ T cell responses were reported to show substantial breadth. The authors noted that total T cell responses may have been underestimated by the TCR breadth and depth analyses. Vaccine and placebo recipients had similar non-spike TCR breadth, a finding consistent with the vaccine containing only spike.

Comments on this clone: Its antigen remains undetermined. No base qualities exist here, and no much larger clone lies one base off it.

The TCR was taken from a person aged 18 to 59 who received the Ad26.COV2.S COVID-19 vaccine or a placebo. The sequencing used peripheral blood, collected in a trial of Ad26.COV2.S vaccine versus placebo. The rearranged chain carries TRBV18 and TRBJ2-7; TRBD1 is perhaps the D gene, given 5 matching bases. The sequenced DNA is TGTGCCAGCTCACCCGGGTCTTCAGGGCGCTCCTACGAGCAGTACTTC. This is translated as CASSPGSSGRSYEQYF.